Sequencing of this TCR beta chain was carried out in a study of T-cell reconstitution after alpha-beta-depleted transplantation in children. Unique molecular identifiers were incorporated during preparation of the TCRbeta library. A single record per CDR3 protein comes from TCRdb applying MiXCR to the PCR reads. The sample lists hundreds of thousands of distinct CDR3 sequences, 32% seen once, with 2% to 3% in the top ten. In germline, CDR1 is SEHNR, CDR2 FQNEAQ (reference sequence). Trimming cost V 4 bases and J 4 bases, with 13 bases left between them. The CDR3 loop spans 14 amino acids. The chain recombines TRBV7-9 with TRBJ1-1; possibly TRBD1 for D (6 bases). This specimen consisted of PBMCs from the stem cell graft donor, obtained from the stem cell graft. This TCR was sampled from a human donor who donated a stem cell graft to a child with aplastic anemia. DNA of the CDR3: TGTGCCAGCAGCTCAGGGGCCGCGTTCACTGAAGCTTTCTTT. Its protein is CASSSGAAFTEAFF.